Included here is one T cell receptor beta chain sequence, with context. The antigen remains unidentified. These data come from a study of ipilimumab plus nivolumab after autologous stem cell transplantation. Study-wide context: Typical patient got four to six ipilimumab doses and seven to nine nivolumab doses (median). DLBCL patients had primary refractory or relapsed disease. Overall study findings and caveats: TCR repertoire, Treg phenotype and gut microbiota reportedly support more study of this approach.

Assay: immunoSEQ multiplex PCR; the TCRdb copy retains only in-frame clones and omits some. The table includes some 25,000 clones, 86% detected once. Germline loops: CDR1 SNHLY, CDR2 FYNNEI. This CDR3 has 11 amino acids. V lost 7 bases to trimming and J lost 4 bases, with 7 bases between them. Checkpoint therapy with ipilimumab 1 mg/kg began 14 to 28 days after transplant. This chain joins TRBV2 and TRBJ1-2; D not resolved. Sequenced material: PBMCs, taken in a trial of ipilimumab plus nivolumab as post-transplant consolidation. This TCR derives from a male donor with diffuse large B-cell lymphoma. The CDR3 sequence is CASMAGYGYTF. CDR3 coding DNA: TGTGCCAGCATGGCGGGCTATGGCTACACCTTC.